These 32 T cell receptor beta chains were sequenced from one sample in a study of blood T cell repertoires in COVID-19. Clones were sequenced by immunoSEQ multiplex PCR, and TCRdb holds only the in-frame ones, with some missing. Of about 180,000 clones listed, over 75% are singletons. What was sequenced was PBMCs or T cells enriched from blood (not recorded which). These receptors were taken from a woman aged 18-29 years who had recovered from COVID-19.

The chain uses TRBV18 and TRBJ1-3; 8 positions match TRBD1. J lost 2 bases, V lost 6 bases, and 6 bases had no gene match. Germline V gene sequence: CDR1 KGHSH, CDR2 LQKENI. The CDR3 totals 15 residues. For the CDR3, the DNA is TGTGCCAGCTCGCGAGGACAGGGCACTGGAAACACCATATATTTT. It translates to CASSRGQGTGNTIYF.

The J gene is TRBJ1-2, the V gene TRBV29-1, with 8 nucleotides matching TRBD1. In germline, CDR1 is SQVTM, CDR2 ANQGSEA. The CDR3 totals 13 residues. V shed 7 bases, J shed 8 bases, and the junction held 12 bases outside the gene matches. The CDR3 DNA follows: TGCAGCGCCCGAGGTACCAGGGGGCCCGGCTACACCTTC. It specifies CSARGTRGPGYTF.

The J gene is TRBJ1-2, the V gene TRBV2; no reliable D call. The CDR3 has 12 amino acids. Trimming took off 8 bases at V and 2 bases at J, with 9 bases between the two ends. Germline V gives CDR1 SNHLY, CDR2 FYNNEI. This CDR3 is CASDEKNYGYTF. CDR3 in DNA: TGTGCCAGCGATGAGAAGAACTATGGCTACACCTTC.

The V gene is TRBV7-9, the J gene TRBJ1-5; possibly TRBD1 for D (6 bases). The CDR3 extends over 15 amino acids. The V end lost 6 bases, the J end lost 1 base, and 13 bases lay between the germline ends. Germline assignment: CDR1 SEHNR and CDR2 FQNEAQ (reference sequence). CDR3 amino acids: CASSLSGASNQPQHF. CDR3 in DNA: TGTGCCAGCAGTCTGTCAGGGGCGAGCAATCAGCCCCAGCATTTT.

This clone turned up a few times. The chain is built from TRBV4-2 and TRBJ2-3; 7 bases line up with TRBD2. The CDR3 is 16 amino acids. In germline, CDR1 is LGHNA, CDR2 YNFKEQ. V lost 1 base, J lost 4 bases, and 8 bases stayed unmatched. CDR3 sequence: CASSQGAGQGADTQYF. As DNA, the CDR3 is TGTGCCAGCAGCCAAGGAGCGGGGCAAGGCGCAGATACGCAGTATTTT.

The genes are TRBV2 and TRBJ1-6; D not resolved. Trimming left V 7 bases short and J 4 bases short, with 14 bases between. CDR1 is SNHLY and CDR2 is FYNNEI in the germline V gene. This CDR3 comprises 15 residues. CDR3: CASKRDRVYNSPLHF. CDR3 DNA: TGTGCCAGCAAGAGGGATAGGGTTTATAATTCACCCCTCCACTTT.

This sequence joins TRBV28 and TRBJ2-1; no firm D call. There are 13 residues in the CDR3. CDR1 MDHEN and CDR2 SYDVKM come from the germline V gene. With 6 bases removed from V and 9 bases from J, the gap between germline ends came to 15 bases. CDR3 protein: CASSRATIREQFF. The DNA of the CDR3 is TGTGCCAGCAGCCGCGCTACCATTCGTGAGCAGTTCTTC.

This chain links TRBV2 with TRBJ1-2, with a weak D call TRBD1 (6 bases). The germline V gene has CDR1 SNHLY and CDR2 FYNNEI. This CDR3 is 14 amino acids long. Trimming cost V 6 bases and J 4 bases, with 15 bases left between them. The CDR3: CASSVNTGPYGYTF. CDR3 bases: TGTGCCAGCAGCGTTAATACAGGGCCCTATGGCTACACCTTC. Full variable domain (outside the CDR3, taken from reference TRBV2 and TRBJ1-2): EPEVTQTPSHQVTQMGQEVILRCVPISNHLYFYWYRQILGQKVEFLVSFYNNEISEKSEIFDDQFSVERPDGSNFTLKIRSTKLEDSAMYFCASSVNTGPYGYTFGSGTRLTVV.

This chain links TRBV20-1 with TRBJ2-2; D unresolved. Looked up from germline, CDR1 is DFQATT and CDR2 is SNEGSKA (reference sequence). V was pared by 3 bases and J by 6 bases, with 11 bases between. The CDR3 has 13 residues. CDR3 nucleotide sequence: TGCAGTGCTAGTAGGCCGAGCGCCGGGGAGCTGTTTTTT. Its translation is CSASRPSAGELFF.

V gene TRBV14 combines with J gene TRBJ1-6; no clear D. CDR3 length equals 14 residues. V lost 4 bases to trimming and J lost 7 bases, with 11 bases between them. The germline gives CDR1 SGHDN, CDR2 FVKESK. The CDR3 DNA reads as TGTGCCAGCAGCCCAAGAGGAGGGAATTCACCCCTCCACTTT. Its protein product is CASSPRGGNSPLHF.

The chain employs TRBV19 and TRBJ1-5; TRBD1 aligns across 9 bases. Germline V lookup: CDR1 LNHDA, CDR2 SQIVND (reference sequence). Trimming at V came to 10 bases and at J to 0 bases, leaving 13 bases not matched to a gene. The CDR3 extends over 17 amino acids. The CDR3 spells CATNDRDRANSNQPQHF. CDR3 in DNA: TGTGCCACCAACGACCGGGACAGGGCGAATAGCAATCAGCCCCAGCATTTT.

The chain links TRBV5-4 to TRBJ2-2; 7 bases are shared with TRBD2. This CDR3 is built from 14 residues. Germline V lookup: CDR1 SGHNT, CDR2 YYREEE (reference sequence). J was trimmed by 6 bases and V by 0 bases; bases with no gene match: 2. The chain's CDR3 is CASSLDAGAGELFF. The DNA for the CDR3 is TGTGCCAGCAGCTTGGATGCGGGGGCCGGGGAGCTGTTTTTT. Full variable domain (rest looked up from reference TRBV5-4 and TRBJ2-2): ETGVTQSPTHLIKTRGQQVTLRCSSQSGHNTVSWYQQALGQGPQFIFQYYREEENGRGNFPPRFSGLQFPNYSSELNVNALELDDSALYLCASSLDAGAGELFFGEGSRLTVL.

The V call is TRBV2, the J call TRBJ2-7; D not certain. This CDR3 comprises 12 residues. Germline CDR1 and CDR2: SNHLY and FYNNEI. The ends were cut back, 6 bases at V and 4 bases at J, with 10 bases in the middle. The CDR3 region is CASRLSLYEQYF. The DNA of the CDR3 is TGTGCCAGCAGACTGTCCCTATACGAGCAGTACTTC.

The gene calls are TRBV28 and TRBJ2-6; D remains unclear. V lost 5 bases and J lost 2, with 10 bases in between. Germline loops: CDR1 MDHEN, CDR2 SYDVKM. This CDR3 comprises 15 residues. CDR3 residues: CASSLTETGANVLTF. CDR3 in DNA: TGTGCCAGCAGTCTTACAGAAACTGGGGCCAACGTCCTGACTTTC.

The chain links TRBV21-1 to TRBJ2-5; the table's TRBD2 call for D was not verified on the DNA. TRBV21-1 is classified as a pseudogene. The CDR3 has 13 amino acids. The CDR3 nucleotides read TGTGCCAGCAGCAATTCAGCGAAAGAGACCCAGTACTTC. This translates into CASSNSAKETQYF.

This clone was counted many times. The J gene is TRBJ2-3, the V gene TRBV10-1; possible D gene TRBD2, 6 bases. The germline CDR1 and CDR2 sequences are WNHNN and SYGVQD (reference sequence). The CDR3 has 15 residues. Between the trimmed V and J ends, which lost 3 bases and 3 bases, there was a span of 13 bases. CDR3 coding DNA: TGCGCCAGCAGTGACGGGGCGGCGGGGACAGATACGCAGTATTTT. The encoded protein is CASSDGAAGTDTQYF.

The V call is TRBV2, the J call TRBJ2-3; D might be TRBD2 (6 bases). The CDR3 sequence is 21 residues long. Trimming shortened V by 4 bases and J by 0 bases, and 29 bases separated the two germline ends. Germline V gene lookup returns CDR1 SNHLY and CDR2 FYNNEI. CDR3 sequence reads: CASSVSRPAVGASESTDTQYF. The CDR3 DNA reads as TGTGCCAGCAGTGTGAGCCGACCGGCCGTGGGTGCTAGCGAAAGCACAGATACGCAGTATTTT.

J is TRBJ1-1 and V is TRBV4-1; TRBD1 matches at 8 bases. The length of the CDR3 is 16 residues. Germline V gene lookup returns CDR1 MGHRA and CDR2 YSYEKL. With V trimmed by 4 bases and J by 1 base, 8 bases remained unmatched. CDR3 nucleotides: TGCGCCAGCAGCCTCAGACAGGGGCTGACGAACACTGAAGCTTTCTTT. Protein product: CASSLRQGLTNTEAFF.

CDR3 region: CASSSTSPETQYF. The DNA of the CDR3 is TGTGCCAGCAGTTCGACTAGCCCAGAGACCCAGTACTTC. The rearrangement links TRBV12-3 or TRBV12-4 to TRBJ2-5, with 7 positions matching TRBD2. The CDR3 consists of 13 residues. Losses at the gene ends were 4 bases for V and 4 bases for J; bases not matched to a gene: 3.

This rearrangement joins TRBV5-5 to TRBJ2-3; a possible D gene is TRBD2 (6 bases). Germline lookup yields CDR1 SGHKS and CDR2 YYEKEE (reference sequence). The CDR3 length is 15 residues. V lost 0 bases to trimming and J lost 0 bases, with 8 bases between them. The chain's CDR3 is CASSLDGGSTDTQYF. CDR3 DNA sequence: TGTGCCAGCAGCTTGGACGGGGGTAGCACAGATACGCAGTATTTT.

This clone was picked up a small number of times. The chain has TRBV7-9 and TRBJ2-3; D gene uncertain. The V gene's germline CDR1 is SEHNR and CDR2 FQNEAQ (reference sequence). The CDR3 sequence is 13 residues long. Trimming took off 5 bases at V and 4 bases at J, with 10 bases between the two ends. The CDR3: CASSADLADTQYF. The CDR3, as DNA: TGTGCCAGCAGCGCAGATCTAGCAGATACGCAGTATTTT.

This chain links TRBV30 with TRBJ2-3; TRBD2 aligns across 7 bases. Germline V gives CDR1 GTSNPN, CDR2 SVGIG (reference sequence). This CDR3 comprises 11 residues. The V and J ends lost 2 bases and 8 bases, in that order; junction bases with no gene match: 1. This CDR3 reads CAWSRGGTQYF. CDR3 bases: TGTGCCTGGAGTCGCGGGGGTACGCAGTATTTT. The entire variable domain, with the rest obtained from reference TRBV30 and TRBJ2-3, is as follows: SQTIHQWPATLVQPVGSPLSLECTVEGTSNPNLYWYRQAAGRGLQLLFYSVGIGQISSEVPQNLSASRPQDRQFILSSKKLLLSDSGFYLCAWSRGGTQYFGPGTRLTVL.

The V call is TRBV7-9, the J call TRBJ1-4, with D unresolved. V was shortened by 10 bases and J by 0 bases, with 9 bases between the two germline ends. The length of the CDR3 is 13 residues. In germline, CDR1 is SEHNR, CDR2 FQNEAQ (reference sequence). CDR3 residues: CATAVATNEKLFF. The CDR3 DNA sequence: TGTGCCACCGCTGTAGCAACTAATGAAAAACTGTTTTTT. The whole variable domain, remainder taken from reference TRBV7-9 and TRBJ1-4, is DTGVSQNPRHKITKRGQNVTFRCDPISEHNRLYWYRQTLGQGPEFLTYFQNEAQLEKSRLLSDRFSAERPKGSFSTLEIQRTEQGDSAMYLCATAVATNEKLFFGSGTQLSVL.

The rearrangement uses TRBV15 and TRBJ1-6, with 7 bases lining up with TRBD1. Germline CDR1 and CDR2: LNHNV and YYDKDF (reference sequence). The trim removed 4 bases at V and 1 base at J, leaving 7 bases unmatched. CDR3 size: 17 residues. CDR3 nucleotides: TGTGCCACCAGCACCCGTCCAGGGGGGTCCTATAATTCACCCCTCCACTTT. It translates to CATSTRPGGSYNSPLHF.

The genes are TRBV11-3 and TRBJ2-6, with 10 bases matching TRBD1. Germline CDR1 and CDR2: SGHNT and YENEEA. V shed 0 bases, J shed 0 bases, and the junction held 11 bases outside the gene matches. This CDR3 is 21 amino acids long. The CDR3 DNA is TGTGCCAGCAGCTTAGACGTGGGGACAGGGGATGCTAGCTCTGGGGCCAACGTCCTGACTTTC. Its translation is CASSLDVGTGDASSGANVLTF.

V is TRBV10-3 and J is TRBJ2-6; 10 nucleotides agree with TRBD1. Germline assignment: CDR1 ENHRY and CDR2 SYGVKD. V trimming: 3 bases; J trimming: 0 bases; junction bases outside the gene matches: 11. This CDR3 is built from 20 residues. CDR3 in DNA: TGTGCCATCAGTGACCAACCGGGGACAGGGGATAACTCTGGGGCCAACGTCCTGACTTTC. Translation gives CAISDQPGTGDNSGANVLTF.

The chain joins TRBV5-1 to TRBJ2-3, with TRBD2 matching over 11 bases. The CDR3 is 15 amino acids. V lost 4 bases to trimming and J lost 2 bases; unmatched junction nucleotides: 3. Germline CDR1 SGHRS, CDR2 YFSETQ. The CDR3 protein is CASSPGLADTDTQYF. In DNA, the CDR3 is TGCGCCAGCAGCCCGGGACTAGCGGACACAGATACGCAGTATTTT.

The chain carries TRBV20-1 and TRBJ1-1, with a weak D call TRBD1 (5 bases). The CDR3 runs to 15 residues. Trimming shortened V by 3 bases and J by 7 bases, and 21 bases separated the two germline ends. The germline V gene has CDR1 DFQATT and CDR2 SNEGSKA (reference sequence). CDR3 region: CSASSRDTDPYEAFF. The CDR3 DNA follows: TGCAGTGCTAGTTCCAGGGATACCGATCCTTATGAAGCTTTCTTT.

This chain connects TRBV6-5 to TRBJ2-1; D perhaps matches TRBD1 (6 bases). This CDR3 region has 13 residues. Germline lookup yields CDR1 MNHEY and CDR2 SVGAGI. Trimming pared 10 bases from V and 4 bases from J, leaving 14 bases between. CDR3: CATGEIGYNEQFF. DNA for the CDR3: TGTGCCACAGGGGAAATAGGGTACAATGAGCAGTTCTTC.

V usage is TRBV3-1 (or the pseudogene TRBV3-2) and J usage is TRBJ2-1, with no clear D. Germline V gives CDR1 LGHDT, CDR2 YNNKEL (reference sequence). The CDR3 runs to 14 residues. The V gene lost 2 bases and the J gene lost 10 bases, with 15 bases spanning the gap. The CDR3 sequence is CASSQRGVFMEQFF. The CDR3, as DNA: TGTGCCAGCAGCCAACGCGGAGTGTTTATGGAGCAGTTCTTC.

The CDR3 nucleotides are TGTGCCAGCAGCCGGAGACTAGGGGATAGCAATCAGCCCCAGCATTTT. Its translation is CASSRRLGDSNQPQHF. The V and J genes are TRBV6-2 or TRBV6-3 and TRBJ1-5; a possible D gene is TRBD1 (5 bases). CDR1 is MNHEY, CDR2 SVGEGT, per germline. V was cut by 6 bases and J by 0 bases, with 15 bases left in between. This CDR3 has 16 amino acids.

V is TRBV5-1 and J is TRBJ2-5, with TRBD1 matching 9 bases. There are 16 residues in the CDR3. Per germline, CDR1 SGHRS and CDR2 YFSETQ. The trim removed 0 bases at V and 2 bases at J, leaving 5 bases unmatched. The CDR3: CASSLGIGTGQETQYF. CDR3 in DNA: TGCGCCAGCAGCTTGGGGATCGGGACAGGGCAAGAGACCCAGTACTTC.